This is a list of T cell receptor beta chains from one sample in a study of blood T cells in healthy people across ages. TCRdb analysed the 5' RACE reads with MiXCR anew, one entry per CDR3 protein. The data hold about 840,000 distinct CDR3 sequences, with 25% to 35% observed a single time. The data also belong to a second study, concerning T cells of mothers and their children.

Input material: blood. All receptors come from a woman aged 40 to 50 in good health. Both conserved end residues are part of each CDR3. The order of the fields is J gene, clone size, V gene, D gene, CDR3 DNA, CDR3 protein. A D gene is named only where the DNA matches it firmly. Only part of the rows carry a size: once, few, many, or a class if the clone is expanded.

TRBJ1-2 - TRBV7-9 - TGTGCCTTGGGCAGCCCCTTACTGGAAGGTGGCTACACCTTC CALGSPLLEGGYTF
TRBJ2-1 - TRBV20-1 - TGCAGTGCTAGGAGGGGGGGGCCTGATAATGAGCAGTTCTTC CSARRGGPDNEQFF
TRBJ2-7 many TRBV27 - TGTGCCAGCAGTTTATCTCCGCCCTACGAGCAGTACTTC CASSLSPPYEQYF
TRBJ2-5 - TRBV7-8 TRBD2 TGTGCCAGCAGCTTAGTACTAGCGGAGGGTTCGGAGACCCAGTACTTC CASSLVLAEGSETQYF
TRBJ2-3 - TRBV12-3/TRBV12-4 TRBD1 TGTGCCAGCAGTTCGAACAGGGGTCGCACAGATACGCAGTATTTT CASSSNRGRTDTQYF
TRBJ1-1 - TRBV30 TRBD1 TGTACTTGGAGAGGACCCGGGACAGGGGGGAACACTGAAGCTTTCTTT CTWRGPGTGGNTEAFF
TRBJ1-1 - TRBV29-1 - TGCAGCGTTGACAGTACTGAAGCTTTCTTT CSVDSTEAFF
TRBJ2-3 - TRBV6-2/TRBV6-3 - TGTGCCAGCAGTTACGAGGTTTTCACAGATACGCAGTATTTT CASSYEVFTDTQYF
TRBJ2-7 - TRBV7-9 TRBD1 TGTGCCAGCAGCTTTACAGGGGGGAAGTACGAGCAGTACTTC CASSFTGGKYEQYF
TRBJ2-5 few TRBV11-2 - TGTGCCAGCAGCCCGCCTTTCCAGGAAGAGACCCAGTACTTC CASSPPFQEETQYF
TRBJ1-2 few TRBV14 - TGTGCCAGCAGCCAAGGTTCAGTCAAGGACTATGGCTACACCTTC CASSQGSVKDYGYTF
TRBJ2-7 many TRBV9 - TGTGCCAGCAGCGCCCCGGCGAATTCCTACGAGCAGTACTTC CASSAPANSYEQYF
TRBJ2-5 - TRBV5-6 - TGTGCCAGCAGCTTAACGAGGGGCCAGACCCAGTACTTC CASSLTRGQTQYF
TRBJ2-2 many TRBV10-3 - TGTGCCATCAGTGAGTGGAGCACCGGGGAGCTGTTTTTT CAISEWSTGELFF
TRBJ1-1 many TRBV7-2 - TGTGCCAGCAGCCCAAAGTACTCCGGGAGGACTGAAGCTTTCTTT CASSPKYSGRTEAFF
TRBJ1-1 - TRBV9 - TGTGCCAGCAGCATGAGACCGCTGGGCACTGAAGCTTTCTTT CASSMRPLGTEAFF
TRBJ2-7 many TRBV20-1 TRBD1 TGCAGTGCACCGATTCGACAGGGGGCTTACGAGCAGTACTTC CSAPIRQGAYEQYF
TRBJ2-3 - TRBV9 TRBD2 TGTGCCAGCACCGAAGCGGGGTTCACAGATACGCAGTATTTT CASTEAGFTDTQYF
TRBJ2-3 once TRBV6-5 TRBD1 TGTGCCAGCAGCCGATCGACAGGGGAGGATGCGCAGTATTTT CASSRSTGEDAQYF
TRBJ2-1 - TRBV5-1 TRBD1 TGCGCCAGCCAGACAGGGGGCAATGAGCAGTTCTTC CASQTGGNEQFF
TRBJ1-2 - TRBV6-1 TRBD1 TGTGCCACCTCCGGGACAGGGGAAAACTATGGCTACACCTTC CATSGTGENYGYTF
TRBJ2-5 few TRBV9 TRBD1 TGTGCCAGCAGCTTATCCGACAGGGGCCCTACGGAGACCCAGTACTTC CASSLSDRGPTETQYF
TRBJ2-7 many TRBV10-3 TRBD1 TGTGCCATCAGTGGGGACAGGGGTATCTCCTACGAGCAGTACTTC CAISGDRGISYEQYF
TRBJ2-5 many TRBV7-2 - TGTGCCAGCAGCCAGGGGCCCGAGACCCAGTACTTC CASSQGPETQYF
TRBJ2-1 few TRBV5-6 TRBD2 TGTGCCAGCAGCTCCGCATTCGGGGAGACTAGCGGGGGGCAAAATGAGCAGTTCTTC CASSSAFGETSGGQNEQFF
TRBJ2-5 - TRBV28 - TGTGCCAGCAGTCTCGGGACCGTGGTGGAGCAGTACTTC CASSLGTVVEQYF
TRBJ1-2 few TRBV5-8 - TGTGCCAGCAGCTTGGTACCGTGGGGGGCGAGAAATGGCTACACCTTC CASSLVPWGARNGYTF
TRBJ1-2 - TRBV5-4 - TGTGCCAGCAGCCAGGCAGCTTACCAAGGCTACACCTTC CASSQAAYQGYTF
TRBJ2-4 few TRBV12-3/TRBV12-4 TRBD2 TGTGCCAGCAGTTCCCAAGCGGGGGGGGGTGACATTCAGTACTTC CASSSQAGGGDIQYF
TRBJ2-7 - TRBV12-3/TRBV12-4 - TGTGCCAGCAGCGTCCCCGGGTCCCGTTACGACGAGCAGTACTTC CASSVPGSRYDEQYF
TRBJ2-7 few TRBV18 - TGTGCCAGCTCCCCTCGACAGGGAGGCAGCGAGCAGTACTTC CASSPRQGGSEQYF
TRBJ2-1 few TRBV13 - TGTGCCAGCAGCTCCTACAGGGAAGCCTACAATGAGCAGTTCTTC CASSSYREAYNEQFF
TRBJ2-7 many TRBV7-2 TRBD1 TGTGCCAGCAGCTTAGACCTTAACAGGGGCGAGCAGTACTTC CASSLDLNRGEQYF
TRBJ1-4 - TRBV28 - TGTGCCAGCAGTTCAATCGGCAGGGGCGGCGGTGAAAAACTGTTTTTT CASSSIGRGGGEKLFF
TRBJ1-4 - TRBV9 - TGTGCCAGCAGCCCCCCGAGGGGTGGACTGTTTTTT CASSPPRGGLFF
TRBJ1-2 many TRBV5-1 - TGCGCCAGCAGCTCGGGACTGTTCTATGGCTACACCTTC CASSSGLFYGYTF
TRBJ2-5 - TRBV6-5 - TGTGCCAGCACCCCGGCTTGGTGGGGGTTATACAATGAGCAGTACTTC CASTPAWWGLYNEQYF
TRBJ2-6 many TRBV6-6 - TGTGCCAGCACCCGGGCCTCTGGGGCCAACGTCCTGACTTTC CASTRASGANVLTF